Below, 28 T cell receptor beta chains from the same sample are listed, as sequenced in a study of T cell repertoires in cytomegalovirus infection. Their antigens are not known. TCRdb recomputed calls from the reads with MiXCR, one row per CDR3 protein. There are roughly 700,000 distinct CDR3 sequences in the sample; around a third occur only once, and around a sixth lies in the top ten. Source: cultured PBMCs, taken from culture after CMV antigen stimulation. The receptors here all came from a human donor in good health (CMV status not recorded). Some clones in this sample may be carry-over from other donors' samples.

This clonotype was observed a few times. V is TRBV7-8 and J is TRBJ2-1; D possibly matches TRBD1 or TRBD2 (7 bases each). Germline V gene data show CDR1 as SGHVS and CDR2 as FQNEAQ. CDR3 length: 16 residues. Trimming left V 5 bases short and J 2 bases short, with 16 bases between. The CDR3 reads CASSPVQGGTYNEQFF. CDR3 nucleotides: TGTGCCAGCAGCCCAGTTCAGGGGGGGACCTACAATGAGCAGTTCTTC.

V gene TRBV28 combines with J gene TRBJ1-1; TRBD1 might be the D (6 bases). The CDR3 has 14 amino acids. Germline V gives CDR1 MDHEN, CDR2 SYDVKM. With 5 bases removed from V and 4 bases from J, the gap between germline ends came to 14 bases. CDR3 sequence reads: CASSTQGRGTEAFF. DNA for the CDR3: TGTGCCAGCAGTACACAGGGTCGGGGCACTGAAGCTTTCTTT.

CDR3 DNA: TGTGCCACCGGGATGGCCCGCTCTGGAAACACCATATATTTT. Amino acids: CATGMARSGNTIYF. The V gene is TRBV6-1, the J gene TRBJ1-3; the D is unclear. Germline CDR1 MNHNS, CDR2 SASEGT. The CDR3 runs 14 residues. Trimming removed 10 bases from V and 0 bases from J, with 13 bases in between.

The chain employs TRBV12-3 or TRBV12-4 and TRBJ1-2, with D possibly being TRBD1 (5 bases). CDR3 length: 15 residues. V was pared by 7 bases and J by 8 bases, with 23 bases between. The CDR3 DNA follows: TGTGCCAGCAACGTCGAATTGGGGCATAGCAGGGGCTACACCTTC. Its translation: CASNVELGHSRGYTF.

This chain links TRBV12-3 or TRBV12-4 with TRBJ2-1; D unclear. This CDR3 has 15 residues. V was trimmed by 2 bases and J by 5 bases, leaving 13 bases between them. The CDR3 DNA is TGTGCCAGCAGTTTAAGTTCGTCGTCCCACAATGAGCAGTTCTTC. This translates into CASSLSSSSHNEQFF.

This sequence joins TRBV27 and TRBJ1-5; 7 nucleotides align to TRBD1. The CDR3 contains 16 residues. CDR1 is MNHEY, CDR2 SMNVEV, per germline (reference sequence). V shed 5 bases, J shed 6 bases, and the junction held 13 bases outside the gene matches. The CDR3 region has the DNA TGTGCCAGCAGTACCGCAAGACAGGGCGGAGGTCAGCCCCAGCATTTT. This codes for CASSTARQGGGQPQHF.

This clonotype was counted only a few times. The chain joins TRBV19 to TRBJ2-7, with D possibly matching TRBD1 (5 bases). V lost 3 bases and J lost 6, with 15 bases in between. The V gene's germline CDR1 is LNHDA and CDR2 SQIVND (reference sequence). CDR3 size: 14 residues. DNA for the CDR3: TGTGCCAGTAGTATCTTGGACCAGGGTGCCGAGCAGTACTTC. Encoded protein: CASSILDQGAEQYF.

This chain joins TRBV6-1 and TRBJ2-7, with TRBD2 matching over 7 bases. Germline V lookup: CDR1 MNHNS, CDR2 SASEGT. V was clipped by 5 bases and J by 2 bases; unmatched bases: 6. The CDR3 runs to 14 residues. CDR3 amino acids: CASSRRLAPYEQYF. CDR3 bases: TGTGCCAGCAGTCGACGACTAGCTCCCTACGAGCAGTACTTC.

This clonotype was seen many times. CDR3 in DNA: TGTGCCAGCAACAAAGGGGGCTCCTGGAACACTGAAGCTTTCTTT. Its translation is CASNKGGSWNTEAFF. The chain recombines TRBV7-8 with TRBJ1-1; 7 positions match TRBD1. CDR1 and CDR2 (germline): SGHVS, FQNEAQ. The junction had 9 bases not matched to a gene; V was cut back by 7 bases and J by 1 base. CDR3 size: 15 residues.

This clonotype was recorded a few times. This sequence joins TRBV28 and TRBJ2-1; no clear D gene. Germline CDR1 MDHEN, CDR2 SYDVKM. The CDR3 runs 13 residues. V lost 6 bases to trimming and J lost 3 bases, with 9 bases between them. CDR3 bases: TGTGCCAGCAGCCTACAGTACTACAATGAGCAGTTCTTC. Its protein product is CASSLQYYNEQFF.

The chain couples TRBV7-4 to TRBJ2-7; TRBD1 might be the D (5 bases). The V end lost 6 bases, the J end lost 3 bases, and 12 bases lay between the germline ends. CDR3 length equals 13 residues. Germline V gene data show CDR1 as SGHVT and CDR2 as SQSDAQ. The CDR3 DNA is TGTGCCAGCAGTGTACAGGATATCTACGAGCAGTACTTC. Protein: CASSVQDIYEQYF.

This clonotype has a count of ten or more. The chain carries TRBV7-2 and TRBJ1-1, with D perhaps matching TRBD1 (5 bases). CDR1 and CDR2 (germline): SGHTA, FQGNSA. CDR3 length equals 12 residues. The ends were cut back, 7 bases at V and 2 bases at J, with 8 bases in the middle. CDR3 nucleotide sequence: TGTGCCAGCACCGGGGGTAACACTGAAGCTTTCTTT. Translated, it gives CASTGGNTEAFF.

The chain carries TRBV7-2 and TRBJ2-5; D may be TRBD2 (5 bases). The CDR3 totals 14 residues. Per germline, CDR1 SGHTA and CDR2 FQGNSA. V was clipped by 5 bases and J by 5 bases, with 15 bases between them. CDR3: CASSPGVLTETQYF. Written as DNA, the CDR3 is TGTGCCAGCAGCCCCGGGGTCCTGACGGAGACCCAGTACTTC.

This clonotype was detected a few times. The chain couples TRBV7-2 to TRBJ2-5, with 12 bases lining up with TRBD2. CDR1 and CDR2 (germline): SGHTA, FQGNSA. The V and J ends lost 11 bases and 4 bases, in that order; junction bases with no gene match: 11. The CDR3 spans 15 residues. The CDR3 loop reads CAGRPPGLAGETQYF. The DNA for the CDR3 is TGTGCCGGGCGCCCTCCGGGACTAGCGGGAGAGACCCAGTACTTC.

The V call is TRBV4-3, the J call TRBJ1-2; 8 nucleotides line up with TRBD1. Trimming at V came to 1 base and at J to 3 bases, leaving 7 bases not matched to a gene. Germline assignment: CDR1 LGHNA and CDR2 YSLEER. CDR3 length equals 16 residues. CDR3 coding DNA: TGCGCCAGCAGCCAAGCTCCGGACAGGGCCGACTATGGCTACACCTTC. Protein: CASSQAPDRADYGYTF.

There are a few counts of this clonotype. The genes are TRBV19 and TRBJ1-5, with D tentatively TRBD1 (6 bases). The CDR3 is 17 residues long. V lost 4 bases, J lost 6 bases, and 22 bases lay in between. Germline V lookup: CDR1 LNHDA, CDR2 SQIVND (reference sequence). This chain's CDR3 is CASSKGGGVNGGQPQHF. CDR3 DNA sequence: TGTGCCAGTAGTAAAGGGGGAGGTGTAAATGGGGGTCAGCCCCAGCATTTT.

J is TRBJ2-1 and V is TRBV5-4; D possibly uses TRBD1 or TRBD2 (6 bases each). CDR3 size: 20 residues. V was shortened by 7 bases and J by 0 bases, with 29 bases between the two germline ends. Germline-derived CDR1 and CDR2 are SGHNT and YYREEE (reference sequence). Here the CDR3 reads CASPPGGLRGEKSSYNEQFF. The CDR3 nucleotides are TGTGCCAGCCCTCCCGGGGGACTTAGGGGGGAGAAGAGCTCCTACAATGAGCAGTTCTTC. Drawing the rest from reference TRBV5-4 and TRBJ2-1, the complete variable domain is ETGVTQSPTHLIKTRGQQVTLRCSSQSGHNTVSWYQQALGQGPQFIFQYYREEENGRGNFPPRFSGLQFPNYSSELNVNALELDDSALYLCASPPGGLRGEKSSYNEQFFGPGTRLTVL.

This rearrangement joins TRBV4-3 to TRBJ2-7, with TRBD2 matching 11 bases. The CDR3 consists of 15 residues. CDR1 is LGHNA and CDR2 is YSLEER in the germline V gene. The junction had 5 bases not matched to a gene; V was cut back by 4 bases and J by 3 bases. CDR3 loop: CASSRGLAENYEQYF. The DNA of the CDR3 is TGCGCCAGCAGCCGGGGACTAGCGGAGAACTACGAGCAGTACTTC.

The V and J genes are TRBV4-2 and TRBJ1-1; D gene uncertain. This CDR3 contains 14 residues. With 0 bases removed from V and 3 bases from J, the gap between germline ends came to 8 bases. Looked up from germline, CDR1 is LGHNA and CDR2 is YNFKEQ. The CDR3 DNA follows: TGTGCCAGCAGCCAAGAGGAGGGTGACACTGAAGCTTTCTTT. This gives the protein CASSQEEGDTEAFF.

This clonotype was seen ten or more times. V and J are TRBV7-2 and TRBJ1-6; 9 nucleotides line up with TRBD1. Losses at the gene ends were 4 bases for V and 5 bases for J; bases not matched to a gene: 3. The germline V gene has CDR1 SGHTA and CDR2 FQGNSA. The CDR3 extends over 15 amino acids. CDR3 in DNA: TGTGCCAGCAGCTGGACAGGGGCAAATAATTCACCCCTCCACTTT. It yields the protein CASSWTGANNSPLHF.

This chain uses TRBV7-6 with TRBJ1-2; weak D call: TRBD1 (6 bases). CDR3 length: 15 amino acids. V gave up 4 bases and J gave up 3 bases, with 15 bases separating them. The germline CDR1 and CDR2 sequences are SGHVS and FNYEAQ. CDR3 sequence (DNA): TGTGCCAGCAGCTCGGGGGGGGGGCCTTACTATGGCTACACCTTC. The encoded protein is CASSSGGGPYYGYTF.

This clonotype was counted at least ten times. V is TRBV7-2 and J is TRBJ2-3; the match to TRBD2 covers 8 bases. The J segment lost 3 bases and the V segment lost 3 bases, leaving 11 bases of the junction unmatched. The CDR3 covers 17 residues. Germline CDR1 reads SGHTA; CDR2 reads FQGNSA. The CDR3 nucleotides read TGTGCCAGCAGCTTTGTTACGGGAGGGCCAGTGACAGATACGCAGTATTTT. Protein: CASSFVTGGPVTDTQYF. Complete variable domain (other parts from reference TRBV7-2 and TRBJ2-3): GAGVSQSPSNKVTEKGKDVELRCDPISGHTALYWYRQSLGQGLEFLIYFQGNSAPDKSGLPSDRFSAERTGGSVSTLTIQRTQQEDSAVYLCASSFVTGGPVTDTQYFGPGTRLTVL.

This clonotype was detected only a few times. This chain uses TRBV4-2 with TRBJ1-6; TRBD1 agrees at 7 bases. Looked up from germline, CDR1 is LGHNA and CDR2 is YNFKEQ. The V and J ends lost 1 base and 10 bases, in that order; junction bases with no gene match: 7. CDR3 length: 15 amino acids. The CDR3 here is CASSQGEGAESPLHF. The DNA of the CDR3 is TGTGCCAGCAGCCAAGGAGAGGGGGCAGAGTCACCCCTCCACTTT.

The chain combines TRBV19 with TRBJ2-1; either TRBD1 or TRBD2 may supply D (5 bases each). The germline V gene encodes CDR1 LNHDA and CDR2 SQIVND (reference sequence). V gave up 10 bases and J gave up 0 bases, with 19 bases separating them. This CDR3 region has 16 residues. The CDR3, as DNA: TGTGCCACTAAACCCGGGACGTCGAGCTCCTACAATGAGCAGTTCTTC. Translated: CATKPGTSSSYNEQFF.

The V gene is TRBV11-1, the J gene TRBJ2-7, with TRBD1 matching 7 bases. V was pared by 4 bases and J by 2 bases, with 11 bases of the junction left unmatched. Germline-derived CDR1 and CDR2 are SGHAT and FQDESV (reference sequence). The CDR3 is 16 amino acids. The CDR3 bases are TGTGCCAGCAGCTATGACGGGACAGTCCTTACCTACGAGCAGTACTTC. This gives the protein CASSYDGTVLTYEQYF. Looking up the rest from reference TRBV11-1 and TRBJ2-7 gives the full variable domain: EAEVAQSPRYKITEKSQAVAFWCDPISGHATLYWYRQILGQGPELLVQFQDESVVDDSQLPKDRFSAERLKGVDSTLKIQPAELGDSAMYLCASSYDGTVLTYEQYFGPGTRLTVT.

The rearrangement links TRBV5-1 to TRBJ2-5; tentative D call: TRBD1 (6 bases). The CDR3 consists of 14 residues. CDR1 SGHRS and CDR2 YFSETQ come from the germline V gene. Trimming took off 4 bases at V and 2 bases at J, with 12 bases between the two ends. The DNA for the CDR3 is TGCGCCAGCAGCACACAGGGTCGGCAAGAGACCCAGTACTTC. This codes for CASSTQGRQETQYF.

Only a few counts were recorded for this clonotype. The rearrangement uses TRBV4-1 and TRBJ1-1; D not certain. Germline lookup yields CDR1 MGHRA and CDR2 YSYEKL. The CDR3 loop spans 13 amino acids. The V and J ends lost 1 base and 8 bases respectively, with 11 bases between them. CDR3 bases: TGCGCCAGCAGCCAAGTCGGGCAAGAAGAAGCTTTCTTT. Translated, it gives CASSQVGQEEAFF.

The CDR3 region is CASSIPLEQEQFF. CDR3 DNA: TGTGCCAGCAGCATCCCGTTGGAGCAGGAGCAGTTCTTC. The V gene is TRBV7-9, the J gene TRBJ2-1; D remains unclear. The V and J ends lost 5 bases and 10 bases respectively, with 15 bases between them. This CDR3 is built from 13 residues. Germline V lookup: CDR1 SEHNR, CDR2 FQNEAQ (reference sequence). The full variable domain, rest sourced from reference TRBV7-9 and TRBJ2-1, is DTGVSQNPRHKITKRGQNVTFRCDPISEHNRLYWYRQTLGQGPEFLTYFQNEAQLEKSRLLSDRFSAERPKGSFSTLEIQRTEQGDSAMYLCASSIPLEQEQFFGPGTRLTVL.